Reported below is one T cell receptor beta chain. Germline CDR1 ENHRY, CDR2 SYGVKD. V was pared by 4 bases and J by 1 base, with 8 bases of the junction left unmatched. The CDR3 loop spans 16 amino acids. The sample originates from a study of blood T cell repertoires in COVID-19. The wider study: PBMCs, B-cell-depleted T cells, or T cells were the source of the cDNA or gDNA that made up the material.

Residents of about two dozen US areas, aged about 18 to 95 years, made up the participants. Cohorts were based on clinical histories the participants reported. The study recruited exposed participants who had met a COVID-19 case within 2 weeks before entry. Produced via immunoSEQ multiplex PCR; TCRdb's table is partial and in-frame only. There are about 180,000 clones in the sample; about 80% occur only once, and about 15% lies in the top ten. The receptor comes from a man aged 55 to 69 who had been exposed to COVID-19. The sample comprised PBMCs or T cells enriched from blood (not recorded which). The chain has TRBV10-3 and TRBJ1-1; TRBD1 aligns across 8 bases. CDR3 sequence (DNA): TGTGCCATCAGTGCCAGACAGGGGCCTCCGAACACTGAAGCTTTCTTT. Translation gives CAISARQGPPNTEAFF.